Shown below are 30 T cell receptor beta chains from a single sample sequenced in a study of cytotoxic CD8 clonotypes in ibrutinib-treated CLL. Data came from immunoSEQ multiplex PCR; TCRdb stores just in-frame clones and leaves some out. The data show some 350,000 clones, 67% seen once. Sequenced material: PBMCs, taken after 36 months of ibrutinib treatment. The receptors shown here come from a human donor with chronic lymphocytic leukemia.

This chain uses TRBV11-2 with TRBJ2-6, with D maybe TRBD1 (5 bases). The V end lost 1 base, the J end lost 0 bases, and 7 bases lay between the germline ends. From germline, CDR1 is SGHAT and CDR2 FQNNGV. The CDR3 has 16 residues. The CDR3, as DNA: TGTGCCAGCAGCTTAGGACAGCACTCTGGGGCCAACGTCCTGACTTTC. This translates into CASSLGQHSGANVLTF.

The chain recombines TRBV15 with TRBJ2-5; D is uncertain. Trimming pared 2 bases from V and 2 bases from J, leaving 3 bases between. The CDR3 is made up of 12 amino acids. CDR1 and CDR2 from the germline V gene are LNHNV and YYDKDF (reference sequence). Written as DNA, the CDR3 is TGTGCCACCAGCAGATTTCAAGAGACCCAGTACTTC. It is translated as CATSRFQETQYF.

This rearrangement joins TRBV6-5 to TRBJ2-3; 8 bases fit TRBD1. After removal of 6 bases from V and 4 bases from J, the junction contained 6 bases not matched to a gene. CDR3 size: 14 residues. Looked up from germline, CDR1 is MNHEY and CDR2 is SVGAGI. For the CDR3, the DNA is TGTGCCAGCAGAGAGCCAGGGGGCGCAGATACGCAGTATTTT. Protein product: CASREPGGADTQYF.

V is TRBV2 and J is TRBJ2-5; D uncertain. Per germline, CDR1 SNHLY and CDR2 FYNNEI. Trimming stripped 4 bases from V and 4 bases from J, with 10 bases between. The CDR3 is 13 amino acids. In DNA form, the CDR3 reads TGTGCCAGCAGTGCCTGGGATGGAGAGACCCAGTACTTC. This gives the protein CASSAWDGETQYF.

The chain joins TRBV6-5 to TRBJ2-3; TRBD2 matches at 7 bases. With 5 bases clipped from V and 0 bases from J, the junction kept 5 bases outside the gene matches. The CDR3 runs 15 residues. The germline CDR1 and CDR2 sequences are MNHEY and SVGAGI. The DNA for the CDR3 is TGTGCCAGCAGTCGCTGGCGGGGGAGCACAGATACGCAGTATTTT. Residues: CASSRWRGSTDTQYF.

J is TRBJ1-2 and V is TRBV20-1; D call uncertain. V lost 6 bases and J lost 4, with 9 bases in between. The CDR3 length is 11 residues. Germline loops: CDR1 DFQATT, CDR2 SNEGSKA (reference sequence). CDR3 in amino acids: CSAIRSYGYTF. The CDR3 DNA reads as TGCAGTGCGATCAGGAGCTATGGCTACACCTTC.

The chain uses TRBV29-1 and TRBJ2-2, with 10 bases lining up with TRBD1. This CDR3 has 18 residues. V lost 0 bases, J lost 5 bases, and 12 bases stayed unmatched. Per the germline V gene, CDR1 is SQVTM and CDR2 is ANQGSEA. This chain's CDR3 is CSVEDHGWGQGITGELFF. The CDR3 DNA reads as TGCAGCGTTGAAGATCATGGGTGGGGACAGGGGATAACCGGGGAGCTGTTTTTT.

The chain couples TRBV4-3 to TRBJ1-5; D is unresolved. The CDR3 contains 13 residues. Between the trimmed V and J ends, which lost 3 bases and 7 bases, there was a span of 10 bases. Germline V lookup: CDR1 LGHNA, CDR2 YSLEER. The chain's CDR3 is CASSQVLEQPQHF. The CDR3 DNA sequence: TGCGCCAGCAGCCAGGTTCTTGAACAGCCCCAGCATTTT.

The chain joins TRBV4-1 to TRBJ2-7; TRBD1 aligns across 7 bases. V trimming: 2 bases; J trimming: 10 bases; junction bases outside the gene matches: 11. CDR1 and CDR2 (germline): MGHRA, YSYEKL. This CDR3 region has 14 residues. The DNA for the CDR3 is TGCGCCAGCAGCCAACGACAGGGTCTCCCTTTACAGTACTTC. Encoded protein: CASSQRQGLPLQYF.

For the CDR3, the DNA is TGCGCCAGCAGCTTGCTAACTAGCGGGAGCTTCAATGAGCAGTTCTTC. It specifies CASSLLTSGSFNEQFF. The chain recombines TRBV5-1 with TRBJ2-1; 11 nucleotides agree with TRBD2. The CDR3 length is 16 residues. Trimming cost V 1 base and J 6 bases; bases outside gene matches: 6. CDR1 is SGHRS and CDR2 is YFSETQ in the germline V gene.

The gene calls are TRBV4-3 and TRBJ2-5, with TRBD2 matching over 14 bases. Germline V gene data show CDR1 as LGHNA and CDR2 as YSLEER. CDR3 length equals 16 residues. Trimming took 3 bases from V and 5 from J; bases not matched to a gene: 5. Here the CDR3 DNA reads TGCGCCAGCAGCCAGAGACTAGCGGGAGGGTCGGAGACCCAGTACTTC. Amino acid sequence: CASSQRLAGGSETQYF.

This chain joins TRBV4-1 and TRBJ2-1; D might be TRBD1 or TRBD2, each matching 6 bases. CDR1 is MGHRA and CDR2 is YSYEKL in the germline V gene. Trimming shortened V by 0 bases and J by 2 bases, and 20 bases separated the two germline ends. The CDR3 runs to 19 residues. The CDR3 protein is CASSQEKGGSSRAYNEQFF. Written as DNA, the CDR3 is TGCGCCAGCAGCCAAGAAAAGGGGGGATCCAGCAGGGCCTACAATGAGCAGTTCTTC.

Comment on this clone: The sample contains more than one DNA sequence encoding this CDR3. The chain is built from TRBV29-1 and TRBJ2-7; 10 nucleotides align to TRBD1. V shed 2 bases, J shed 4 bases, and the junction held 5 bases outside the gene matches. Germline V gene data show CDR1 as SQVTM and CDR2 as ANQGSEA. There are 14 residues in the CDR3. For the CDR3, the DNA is TGCAGCGTTGAAAGGACAGGGGGGGGATACGAGCAGTACTTC. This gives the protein CSVERTGGGYEQYF.

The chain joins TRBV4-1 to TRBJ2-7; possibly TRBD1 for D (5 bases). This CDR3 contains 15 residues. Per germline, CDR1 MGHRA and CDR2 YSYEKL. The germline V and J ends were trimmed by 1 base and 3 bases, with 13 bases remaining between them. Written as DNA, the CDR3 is TGCGCCAGCAGCCAAGTTAGTACAGGCGACTACGAGCAGTACTTC. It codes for CASSQVSTGDYEQYF.

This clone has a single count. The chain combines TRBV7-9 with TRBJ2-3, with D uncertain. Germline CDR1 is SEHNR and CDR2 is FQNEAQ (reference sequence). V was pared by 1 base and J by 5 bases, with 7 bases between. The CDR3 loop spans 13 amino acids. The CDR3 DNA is TGTGCCAGCAGCTTAGGGTTTGGAGATACGCAGTATTTT. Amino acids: CASSLGFGDTQYF.

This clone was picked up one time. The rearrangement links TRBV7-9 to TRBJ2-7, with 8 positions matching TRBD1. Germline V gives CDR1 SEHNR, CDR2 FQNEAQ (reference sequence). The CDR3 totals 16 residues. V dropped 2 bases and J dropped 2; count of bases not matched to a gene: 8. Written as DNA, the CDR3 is TGTGCCAGCAGCTTATCGACCGGGACAGGAACCTACGAGCAGTACTTC. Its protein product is CASSLSTGTGTYEQYF.

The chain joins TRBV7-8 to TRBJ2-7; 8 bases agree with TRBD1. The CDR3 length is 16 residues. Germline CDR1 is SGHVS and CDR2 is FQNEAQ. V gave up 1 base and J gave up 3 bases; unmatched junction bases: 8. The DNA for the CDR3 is TGTGCCAGCAGCTTAGATCGGACAGGGAGGCACTACGAGCAGTACTTC. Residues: CASSLDRTGRHYEQYF.

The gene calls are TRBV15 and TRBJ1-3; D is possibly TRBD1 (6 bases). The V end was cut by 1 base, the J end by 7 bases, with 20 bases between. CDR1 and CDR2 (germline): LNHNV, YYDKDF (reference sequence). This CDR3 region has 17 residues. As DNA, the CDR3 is TGTGCCACCAGCAGAGTTCACCGACAGGCACGGTGGAACACCATATATTTT. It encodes CATSRVHRQARWNTIYF.

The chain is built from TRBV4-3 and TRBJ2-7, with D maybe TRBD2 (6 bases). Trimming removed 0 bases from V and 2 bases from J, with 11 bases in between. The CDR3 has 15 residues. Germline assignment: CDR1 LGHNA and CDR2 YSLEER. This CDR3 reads CASSQDEGRTYEQYF. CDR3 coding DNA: TGCGCCAGCAGCCAAGATGAGGGGAGGACCTACGAGCAGTACTTC.

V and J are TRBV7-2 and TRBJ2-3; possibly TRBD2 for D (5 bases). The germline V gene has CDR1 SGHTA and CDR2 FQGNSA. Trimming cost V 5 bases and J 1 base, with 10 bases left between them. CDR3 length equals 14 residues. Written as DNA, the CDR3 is TGTGCCAGCAGCCAAAAACTAGGCACAGATACGCAGTATTTT. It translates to CASSQKLGTDTQYF.

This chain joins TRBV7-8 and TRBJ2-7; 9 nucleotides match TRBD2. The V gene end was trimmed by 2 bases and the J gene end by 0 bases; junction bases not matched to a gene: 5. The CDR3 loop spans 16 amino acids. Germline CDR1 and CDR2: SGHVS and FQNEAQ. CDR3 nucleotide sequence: TGTGCCAGCAGCTTAATAGCGGGGGCCAGCTCCTACGAGCAGTACTTC. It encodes CASSLIAGASSYEQYF.

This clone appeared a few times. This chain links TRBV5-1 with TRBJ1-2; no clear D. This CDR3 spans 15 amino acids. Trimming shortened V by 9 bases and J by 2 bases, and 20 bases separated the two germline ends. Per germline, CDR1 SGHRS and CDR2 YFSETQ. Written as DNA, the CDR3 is TGCGCCACCGCGGATCCCTACTTCCCCAACTATGGCTACACCTTC. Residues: CATADPYFPNYGYTF.

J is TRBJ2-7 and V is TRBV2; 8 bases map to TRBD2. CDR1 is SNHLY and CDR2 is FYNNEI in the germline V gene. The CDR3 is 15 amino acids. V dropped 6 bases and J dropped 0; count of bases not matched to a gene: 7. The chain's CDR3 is CASRESAGGSYEQYF. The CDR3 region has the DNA TGTGCCAGCAGAGAATCGGCGGGAGGCTCCTACGAGCAGTACTTC. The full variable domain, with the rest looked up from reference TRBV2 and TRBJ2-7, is EPEVTQTPSHQVTQMGQEVILRCVPISNHLYFYWYRQILGQKVEFLVSFYNNEISEKSEIFDDQFSVERPDGSNFTLKIRSTKLEDSAMYFCASRESAGGSYEQYFGPGTRLTVT.

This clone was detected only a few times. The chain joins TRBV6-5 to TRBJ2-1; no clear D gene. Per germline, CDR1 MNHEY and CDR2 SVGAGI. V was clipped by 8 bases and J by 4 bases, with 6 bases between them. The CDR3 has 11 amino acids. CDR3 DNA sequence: TGTGCCAGCGGAGCATACAATGAGCAGTTCTTC. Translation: CASGAYNEQFF.

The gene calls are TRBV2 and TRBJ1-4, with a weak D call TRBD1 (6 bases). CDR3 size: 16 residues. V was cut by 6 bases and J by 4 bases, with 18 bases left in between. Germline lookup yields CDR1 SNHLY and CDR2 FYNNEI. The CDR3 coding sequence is TGTGCCAGCAGACCGGGGGCGAGGTCTTATAATGAAAAACTGTTTTTT. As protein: CASRPGARSYNEKLFF.

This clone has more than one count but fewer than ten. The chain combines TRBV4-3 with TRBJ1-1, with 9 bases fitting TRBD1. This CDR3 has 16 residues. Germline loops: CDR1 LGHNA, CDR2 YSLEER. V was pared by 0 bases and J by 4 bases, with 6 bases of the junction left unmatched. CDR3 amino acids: CASSQDGGQGITEAFF. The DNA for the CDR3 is TGCGCCAGCAGCCAAGATGGGGGACAGGGCATCACTGAAGCTTTCTTT.

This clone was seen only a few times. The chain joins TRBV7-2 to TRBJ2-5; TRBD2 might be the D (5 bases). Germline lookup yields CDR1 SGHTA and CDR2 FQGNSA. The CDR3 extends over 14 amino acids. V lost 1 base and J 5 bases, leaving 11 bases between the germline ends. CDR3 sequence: CASSLVSGWETQYF. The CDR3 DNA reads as TGTGCCAGCAGCTTAGTAAGCGGTTGGGAGACCCAGTACTTC.

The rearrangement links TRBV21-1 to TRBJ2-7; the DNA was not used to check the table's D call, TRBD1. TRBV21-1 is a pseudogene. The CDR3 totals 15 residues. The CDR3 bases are TGTGCCAGCAGCAAAAATGGGACAGGGGGCGACGAGCAGTACTTC. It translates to CASSKNGTGGDEQYF.

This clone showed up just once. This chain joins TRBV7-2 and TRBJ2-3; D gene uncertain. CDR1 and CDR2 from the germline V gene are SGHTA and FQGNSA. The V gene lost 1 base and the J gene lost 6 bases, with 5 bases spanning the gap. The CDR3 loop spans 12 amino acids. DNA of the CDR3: TGTGCCAGCAGCTTAGTACAGGATACGCAGTATTTT. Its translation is CASSLVQDTQYF.

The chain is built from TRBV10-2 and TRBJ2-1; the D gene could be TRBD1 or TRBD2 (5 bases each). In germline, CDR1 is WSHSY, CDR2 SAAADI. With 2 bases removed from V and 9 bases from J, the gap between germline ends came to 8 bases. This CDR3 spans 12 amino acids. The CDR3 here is CASSEQGAEQFF. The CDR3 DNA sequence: TGCGCCAGCAGTGAGCAGGGAGCTGAGCAGTTCTTC.